The rows below give T cell receptor beta chains drawn from one sample of a study of T cell repertoires in cytomegalovirus infection. TCRdb re-called the reads with MiXCR, one entry per CDR3 protein. This sample has 250,000 to 300,000 distinct CDR3 sequences, with approximately 9.2% found just once. Material for sequencing was PBMCs. These receptor sequences come from a human donor in good health (CMV status not recorded). Some clones in this sample may be carry-over from other donors' samples. The CDR3 runs from the conserved cysteine through the conserved F or W. D genes are given only for firm matches. Part of the rows lack a size; the others show once, few, many or a class for expanded clones.

j_call	clone_size	d_call	v_call	cdr3_nt	cdr3_aa
TRBJ2-2	many	NA	TRBV7-2	TGTGCCAGCACCCTACGTCCCCTCATAGCGGACACCGGGGAGCTGTTTTTT	CASTLRPLIADTGELFF
TRBJ2-4	NA	NA	TRBV20-1	TGCAGTGCTAGAGCGGGGCTAGCCAAAAACATTCAGTACTTC	CSARAGLAKNIQYF
TRBJ1-5	NA	NA	TRBV19	TGTGCCAGCGGTCGGCGGGAGGATAATCAGCCCCAGCATTTT	CASGRREDNQPQHF
TRBJ1-2	many	NA	TRBV7-9	TGTGCCAGCACCCAGATCGGCGGTGAGGGGGTAGGCTACACCTTC	CASTQIGGEGVGYTF
TRBJ2-7	many	TRBD1	TRBV5-5	TGTGCCAGCAGCCCGGGGACAGGAGTCTACGAGCAGTACTTC	CASSPGTGVYEQYF
TRBJ1-5	few	NA	TRBV28	TGTGCCAGCTTCAGCGGGGGGAGCAATCAGCCCCAGCATTTT	CASFSGGSNQPQHF
TRBJ2-3	many	NA	TRBV28	TGTGCCAGCAAGGGGGGGACAGGCAGGGCAGATACGCAGTATTTT	CASKGGTGRADTQYF
TRBJ1-1	many	NA	TRBV27	TGTGCCAGCAGTTCTCTATGGCAGGGCCAAGACCTGAACACTGAAGCTTTCTTT	CASSSLWQGQDLNTEAFF
TRBJ1-1	many	NA	TRBV29-1	TGCAGCGTTGAACAGGTGAACACTGAAGCTTTCTTT	CSVEQVNTEAFF
TRBJ2-1	many	NA	TRBV7-2	TGTGCCAGCACCCCGGGAGTCAATGAGCAGTTCTTC	CASTPGVNEQFF
TRBJ2-2	few	NA	TRBV28	TGTGCCAGCAGCTGGGGACAAGACACCGGGGAGCTGTTTTTT	CASSWGQDTGELFF
TRBJ2-2	many	NA	TRBV14	TGTGCCAGCAGCCTTAGGTTCACCGGGGAGCTGTTTTTT	CASSLRFTGELFF
TRBJ2-7	NA	NA	TRBV5-6	TGTGCCAGCAGCTTGATGCCTCTTAGCTCCTACGAGCAGTACTTC	CASSLMPLSSYEQYF
TRBJ1-2	many	NA	TRBV7-2	TGTGCCAGCAGCTTAGCAAGGGGTGGTAACTATGGCTACACCTTC	CASSLARGGNYGYTF
TRBJ2-3	many	NA	TRBV12-3/TRBV12-4	TGTGCCAGCAGTTTAGCTAGAGGAGTTAGTAGCCTCCCAACCACAGATACGCAGTATTTT	CASSLARGVSSLPTTDTQYF
TRBJ1-5	many	NA	TRBV7-2	TGTGCCAGCCGGGACGTCAATCAGCCCCAGCATTTT	CASRDVNQPQHF
TRBJ1-3	NA	NA	TRBV20-1	TGCAGTGCTAGCGGTCACTCCTCTGGAAACACCATATATTTT	CSASGHSSGNTIYF
TRBJ1-4	many	NA	TRBV7-8	TGTGCCAGCAGCGTTTCAGGGGCTACTTATGAAAAACTGTTTTTT	CASSVSGATYEKLFF
TRBJ2-1	many	NA	TRBV7-2	TGTGCCAGCAGGCCCTCCGCCGGCCTAGTCATTGATGAGCAGTTCTTC	CASRPSAGLVIDEQFF
TRBJ2-3	many	TRBD2	TRBV5-1	TGCGCCAGCAGGCCTAGCGGGGGGGCTGCAGATACGCAGTATTTT	CASRPSGGAADTQYF
TRBJ1-2	few	TRBD1	TRBV11-2	TGTGCCAGCAGCGGATCAGGGGGGGGCTATGGCTACACCTTC	CASSGSGGGYGYTF
TRBJ1-1	NA	TRBD1	TRBV20-1	TGCAGTGCTATACGACAGGGGGGCCCTGTGGCTGAAGCTTTCTTT	CSAIRQGGPVAEAFF
TRBJ1-2	NA	NA	TRBV6-1	TGTGCCAGCAGTCGGACGGCTTATGGCTACACCTTC	CASSRTAYGYTF
TRBJ2-7	many	NA	TRBV6-2/TRBV6-3	TGTGCCAGCATAAAAGACATACCCTACGAGCAGTACTTC	CASIKDIPYEQYF
TRBJ2-7	many	TRBD1	TRBV7-2	TGTGCCAGCAGCTTAGATGGTGGAGGGACAGGGGGCTACGAGCAGTACTTC	CASSLDGGGTGGYEQYF
TRBJ1-1	NA	NA	TRBV25-1	TGTGCCAGCAGTGAGACAGGCATCATGAACACTGAAGCTTTCTTT	CASSETGIMNTEAFF
TRBJ2-5	NA	TRBD2	TRBV20-1	TGCGCAGAGCGGGGGGGCCGGGAGACCCAGTACTTC	CAERGGRETQYF
TRBJ2-5	NA	TRBD2	TRBV13	TGTGCCAGCAGCTTAGGCCCATCGGGGGGAGAGACCCAGTACTTC	CASSLGPSGGETQYF